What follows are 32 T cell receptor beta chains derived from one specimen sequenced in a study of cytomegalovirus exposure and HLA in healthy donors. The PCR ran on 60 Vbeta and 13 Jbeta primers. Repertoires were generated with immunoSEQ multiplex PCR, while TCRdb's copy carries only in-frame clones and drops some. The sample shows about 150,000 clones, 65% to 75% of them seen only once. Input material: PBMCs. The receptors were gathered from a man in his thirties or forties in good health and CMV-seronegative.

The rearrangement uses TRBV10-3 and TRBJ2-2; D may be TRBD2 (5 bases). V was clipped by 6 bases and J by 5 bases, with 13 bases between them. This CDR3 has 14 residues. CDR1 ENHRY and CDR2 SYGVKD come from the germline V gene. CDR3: CAIRDSSGTGELFF. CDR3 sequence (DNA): TGTGCCATCAGGGACTCCTCAGGAACCGGGGAGCTGTTTTTT.

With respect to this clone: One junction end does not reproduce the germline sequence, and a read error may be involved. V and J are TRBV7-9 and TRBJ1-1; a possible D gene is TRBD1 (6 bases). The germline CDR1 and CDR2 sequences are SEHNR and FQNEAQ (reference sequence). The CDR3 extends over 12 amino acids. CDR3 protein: CSSSLGAGEAFF. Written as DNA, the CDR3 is TGTTCCAGCAGCTTAGGAGCAGGGGAGGCTTTCTTT.

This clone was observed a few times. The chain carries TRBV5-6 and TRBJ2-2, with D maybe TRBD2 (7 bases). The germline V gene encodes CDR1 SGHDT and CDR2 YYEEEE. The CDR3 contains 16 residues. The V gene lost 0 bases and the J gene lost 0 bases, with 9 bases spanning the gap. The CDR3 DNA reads TGTGCCAGCAGCTTGGCGGGGGGCGCGAACACCGGGGAGCTGTTTTTT. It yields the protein CASSLAGGANTGELFF. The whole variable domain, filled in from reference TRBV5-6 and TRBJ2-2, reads DAGVTQSPTHLIKTRGQQVTLRCSPKSGHDTVSWYQQALGQGPQFIFQYYEEEERQRGNFPDRFSGHQFPNYSSELNVNALLLGDSALYLCASSLAGGANTGELFFGEGSRLTVL.

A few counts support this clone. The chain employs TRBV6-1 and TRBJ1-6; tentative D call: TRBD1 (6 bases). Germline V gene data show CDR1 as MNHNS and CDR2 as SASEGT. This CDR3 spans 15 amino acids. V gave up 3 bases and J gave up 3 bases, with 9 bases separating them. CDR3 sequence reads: CASSDMTGYNSPLHF. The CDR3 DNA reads TGTGCCAGCAGTGATATGACAGGCTATAATTCACCCCTCCACTTT.

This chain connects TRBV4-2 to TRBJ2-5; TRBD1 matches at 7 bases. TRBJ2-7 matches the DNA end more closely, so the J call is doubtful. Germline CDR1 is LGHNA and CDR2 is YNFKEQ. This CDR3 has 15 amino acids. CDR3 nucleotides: TGTGCCAGCAGCCAAGATGCACGGGACAGCTACGAGCAGTACTTC. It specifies CASSQDARDSYEQYF.

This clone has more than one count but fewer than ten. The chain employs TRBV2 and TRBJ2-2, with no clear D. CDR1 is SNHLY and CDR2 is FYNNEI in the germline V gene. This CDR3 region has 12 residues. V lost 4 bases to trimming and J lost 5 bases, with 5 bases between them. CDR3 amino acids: CASSAGTGELFF. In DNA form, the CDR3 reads TGTGCCAGCAGTGCGGGTACCGGGGAGCTGTTTTTT.

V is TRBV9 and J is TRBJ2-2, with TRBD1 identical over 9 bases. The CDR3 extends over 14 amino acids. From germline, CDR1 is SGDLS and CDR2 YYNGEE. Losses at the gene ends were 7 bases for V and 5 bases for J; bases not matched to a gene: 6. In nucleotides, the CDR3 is TGTGCCAGCCAGGACAGGGGTGGGACCGGGGAGCTGTTTTTT. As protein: CASQDRGGTGELFF. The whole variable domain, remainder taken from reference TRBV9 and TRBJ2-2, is DSGVTQTPKHLITATGQRVTLRCSPRSGDLSVYWYQQSLDQGLQFLIQYYNGEERAKGNILERFSAQQFPDLHSELNLSSLELGDSALYFCASQDRGGTGELFFGEGSRLTVL.

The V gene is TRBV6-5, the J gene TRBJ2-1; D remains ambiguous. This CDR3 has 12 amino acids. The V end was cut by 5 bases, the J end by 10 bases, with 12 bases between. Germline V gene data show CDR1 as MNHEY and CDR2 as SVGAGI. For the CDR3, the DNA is TGTGCCAGCAGTCTAAATGGCGGAGAGCAGTTCTTC. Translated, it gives CASSLNGGEQFF.

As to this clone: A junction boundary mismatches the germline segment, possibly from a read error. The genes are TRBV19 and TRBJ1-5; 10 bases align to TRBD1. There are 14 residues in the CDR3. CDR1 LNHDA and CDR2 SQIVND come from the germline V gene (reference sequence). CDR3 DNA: TGTGCCAGTGCCGACAGGGGGCTTGTTCAGCCCCAGAATTTT. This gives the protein CASADRGLVQPQNF.

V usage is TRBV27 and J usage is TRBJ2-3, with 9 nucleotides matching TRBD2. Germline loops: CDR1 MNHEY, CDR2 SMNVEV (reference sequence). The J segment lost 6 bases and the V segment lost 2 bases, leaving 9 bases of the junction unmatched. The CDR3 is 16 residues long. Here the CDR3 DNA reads TGTGCCAGCAGTTTACCTAGCGGGGTGCCTCCGGATACGCAGTATTTT. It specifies CASSLPSGVPPDTQYF.

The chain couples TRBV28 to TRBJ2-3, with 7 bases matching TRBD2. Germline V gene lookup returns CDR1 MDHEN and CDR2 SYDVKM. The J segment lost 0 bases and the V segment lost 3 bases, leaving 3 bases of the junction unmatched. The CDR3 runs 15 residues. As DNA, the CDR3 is TGTGCCAGCAGTTTTGGCGGGGGAAGCACAGATACGCAGTATTTT. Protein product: CASSFGGGSTDTQYF.

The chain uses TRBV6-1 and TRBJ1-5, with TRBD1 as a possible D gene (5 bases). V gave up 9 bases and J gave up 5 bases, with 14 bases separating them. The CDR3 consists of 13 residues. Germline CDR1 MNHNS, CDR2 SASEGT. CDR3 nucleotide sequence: TGTGCCAGTCAAGGGGTGGCGGATCAGCCCCAGCATTTT. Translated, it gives CASQGVADQPQHF.

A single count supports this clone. CDR3 loop: CAISPGTGAYEQYF. In DNA, the CDR3 is TGTGCCATCAGCCCCGGGACAGGGGCCTACGAGCAGTACTTC. V gene TRBV10-3 combines with J gene TRBJ2-7, with TRBD1 matching 10 bases. Germline lookup yields CDR1 ENHRY and CDR2 SYGVKD. The CDR3 spans 14 residues. The V gene end was trimmed by 6 bases and the J gene end by 2 bases; junction bases not matched to a gene: 4.

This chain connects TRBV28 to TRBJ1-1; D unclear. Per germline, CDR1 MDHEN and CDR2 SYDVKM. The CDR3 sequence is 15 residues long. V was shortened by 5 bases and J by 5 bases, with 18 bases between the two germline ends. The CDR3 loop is CASSPPKEGGTEAFF. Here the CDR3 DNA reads TGTGCCAGCAGTCCTCCCAAGGAGGGTGGAACTGAAGCTTTCTTT.

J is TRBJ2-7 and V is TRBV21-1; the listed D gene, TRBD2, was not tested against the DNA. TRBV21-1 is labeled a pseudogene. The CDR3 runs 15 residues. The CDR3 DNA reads TGTGCCAGCAGCTCTCCAGAAAGGAGGGACTACGAGCAGTACTTC. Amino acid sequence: CASSSPERRDYEQYF.

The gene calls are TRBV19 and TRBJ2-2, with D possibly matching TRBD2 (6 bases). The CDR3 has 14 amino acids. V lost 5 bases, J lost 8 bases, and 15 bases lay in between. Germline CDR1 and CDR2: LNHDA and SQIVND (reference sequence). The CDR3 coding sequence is TGTGCCAGTAGTCCCCAGCGGACTATTGGGGAGCTGTTTTTT. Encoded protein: CASSPQRTIGELFF.

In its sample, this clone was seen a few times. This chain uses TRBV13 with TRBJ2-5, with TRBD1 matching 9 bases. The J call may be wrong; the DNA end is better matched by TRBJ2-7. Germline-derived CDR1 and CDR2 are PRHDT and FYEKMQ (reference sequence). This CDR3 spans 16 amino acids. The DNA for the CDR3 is TGTGCCAGCAGCGCCTCCGGGACAGGGATTTCCTACGAGCAGTACTTC. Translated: CASSASGTGISYEQYF.

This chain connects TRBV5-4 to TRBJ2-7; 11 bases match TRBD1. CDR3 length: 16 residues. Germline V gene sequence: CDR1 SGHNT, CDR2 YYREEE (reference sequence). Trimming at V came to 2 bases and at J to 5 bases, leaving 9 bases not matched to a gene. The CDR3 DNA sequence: TGTGCCAGCAGCTTAAGCACGGGACAGGGGGTACACGAGCAGTACTTC. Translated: CASSLSTGQGVHEQYF.

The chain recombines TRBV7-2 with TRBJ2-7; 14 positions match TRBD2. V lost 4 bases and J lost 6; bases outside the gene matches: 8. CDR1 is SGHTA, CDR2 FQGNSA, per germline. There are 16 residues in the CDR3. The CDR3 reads CASSSRTSGGIGEQYF. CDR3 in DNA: TGTGCCAGCAGCTCCCGGACTAGCGGGGGGATCGGCGAGCAGTACTTC. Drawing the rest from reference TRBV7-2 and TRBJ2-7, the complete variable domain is GAGVSQSPSNKVTEKGKDVELRCDPISGHTALYWYRQSLGQGLEFLIYFQGNSAPDKSGLPSDRFSAERTGGSVSTLTIQRTQQEDSAVYLCASSSRTSGGIGEQYFGPGTRLTVT.

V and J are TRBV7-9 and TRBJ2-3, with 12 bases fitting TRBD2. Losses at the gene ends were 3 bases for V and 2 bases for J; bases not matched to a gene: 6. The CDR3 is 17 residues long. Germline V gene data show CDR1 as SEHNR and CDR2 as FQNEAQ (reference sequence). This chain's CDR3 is CASSFPLAGGHTDTQYF. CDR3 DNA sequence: TGTGCCAGCAGCTTCCCACTAGCGGGGGGCCACACAGATACGCAGTATTTT.

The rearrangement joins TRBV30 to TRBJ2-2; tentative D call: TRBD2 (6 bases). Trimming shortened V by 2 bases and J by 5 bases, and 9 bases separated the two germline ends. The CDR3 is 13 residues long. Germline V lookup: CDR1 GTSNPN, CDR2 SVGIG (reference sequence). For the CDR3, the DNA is TGTGCCTGGAGTACCGCGGGAACCGGGGAGCTGTTTTTT. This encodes CAWSTAGTGELFF.

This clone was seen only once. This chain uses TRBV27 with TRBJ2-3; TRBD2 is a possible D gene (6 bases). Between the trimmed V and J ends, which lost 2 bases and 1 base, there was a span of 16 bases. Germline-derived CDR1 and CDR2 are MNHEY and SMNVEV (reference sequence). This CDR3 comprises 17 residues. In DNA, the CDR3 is TGTGCCAGCAGTTTACATGGGGAGGACAAAGGCACAGATACGCAGTATTTT. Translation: CASSLHGEDKGTDTQYF.

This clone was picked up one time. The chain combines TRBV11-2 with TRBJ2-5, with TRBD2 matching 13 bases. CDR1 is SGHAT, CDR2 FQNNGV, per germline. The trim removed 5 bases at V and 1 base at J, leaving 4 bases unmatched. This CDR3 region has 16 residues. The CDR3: CASSEGTSGVQETQYF. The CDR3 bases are TGTGCCAGCAGCGAGGGGACTAGCGGGGTCCAAGAGACCCAGTACTTC.

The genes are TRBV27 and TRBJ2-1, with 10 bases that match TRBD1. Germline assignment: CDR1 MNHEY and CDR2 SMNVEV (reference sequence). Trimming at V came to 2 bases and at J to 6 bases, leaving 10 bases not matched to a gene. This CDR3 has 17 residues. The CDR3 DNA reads TGTGCCAGCAGTTTAGGCCCGGGACAGGGGCGGTTCAATGAGCAGTTCTTC. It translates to CASSLGPGQGRFNEQFF.

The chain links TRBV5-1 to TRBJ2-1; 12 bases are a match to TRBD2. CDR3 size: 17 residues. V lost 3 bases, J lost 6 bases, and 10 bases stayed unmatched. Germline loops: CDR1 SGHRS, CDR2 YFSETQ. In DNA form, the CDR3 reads TGCGCCAGCAGCTCATCCGGACTAGCGGGAAACCTCAATGAGCAGTTCTTC. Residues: CASSSSGLAGNLNEQFF.

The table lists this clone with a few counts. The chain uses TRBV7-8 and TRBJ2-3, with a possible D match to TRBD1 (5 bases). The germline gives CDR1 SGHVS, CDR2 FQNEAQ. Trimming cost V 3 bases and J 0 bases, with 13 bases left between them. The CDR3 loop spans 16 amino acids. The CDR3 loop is CASSFLGPSSTDTQYF. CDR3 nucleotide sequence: TGTGCCAGCAGCTTCTTGGGGCCCAGTAGCACAGATACGCAGTATTTT.

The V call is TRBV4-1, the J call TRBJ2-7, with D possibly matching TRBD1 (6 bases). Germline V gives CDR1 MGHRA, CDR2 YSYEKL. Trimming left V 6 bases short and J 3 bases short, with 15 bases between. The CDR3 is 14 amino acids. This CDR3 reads CASSHDQGYYEQYF. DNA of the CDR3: TGCGCCAGCAGTCATGACCAGGGGTACTACGAGCAGTACTTC.

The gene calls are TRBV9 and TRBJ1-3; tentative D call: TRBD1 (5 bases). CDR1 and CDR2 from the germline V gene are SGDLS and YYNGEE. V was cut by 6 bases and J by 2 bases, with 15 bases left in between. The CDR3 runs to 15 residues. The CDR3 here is CASTTSGGPGNTIYF. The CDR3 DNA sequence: TGTGCCAGCACTACGTCGGGGGGACCTGGAAACACCATATATTTT.

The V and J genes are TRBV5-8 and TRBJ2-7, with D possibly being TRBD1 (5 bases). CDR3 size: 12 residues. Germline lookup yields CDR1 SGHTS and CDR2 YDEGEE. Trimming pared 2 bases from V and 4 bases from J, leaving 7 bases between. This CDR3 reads CASSLGDYEQYF. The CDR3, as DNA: TGTGCCAGCAGCTTAGGGGATTACGAGCAGTACTTC.

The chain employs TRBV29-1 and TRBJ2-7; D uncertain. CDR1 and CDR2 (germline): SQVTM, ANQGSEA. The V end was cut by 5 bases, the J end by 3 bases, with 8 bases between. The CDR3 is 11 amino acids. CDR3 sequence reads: CSVWSNYEQYF. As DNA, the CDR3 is TGCAGCGTTTGGAGTAACTACGAGCAGTACTTC.

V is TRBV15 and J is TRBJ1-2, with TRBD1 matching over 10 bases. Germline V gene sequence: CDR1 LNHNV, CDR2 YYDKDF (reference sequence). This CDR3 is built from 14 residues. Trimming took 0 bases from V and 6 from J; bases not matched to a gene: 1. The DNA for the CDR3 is TGTGCCACCAGCAGAGATGGGACAGGGGATGGCTACACCTTC. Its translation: CATSRDGTGDGYTF. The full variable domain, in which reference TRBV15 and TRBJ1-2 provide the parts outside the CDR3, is DAMVIQNPRYQVTQFGKPVTLSCSQTLNHNVMYWYQQKSSQAPKLLFHYYDKDFNNEADTPDNFQSRRPNTSFCFLDIRSPGLGDTAMYLCATSRDGTGDGYTFGSGTRLTVV.

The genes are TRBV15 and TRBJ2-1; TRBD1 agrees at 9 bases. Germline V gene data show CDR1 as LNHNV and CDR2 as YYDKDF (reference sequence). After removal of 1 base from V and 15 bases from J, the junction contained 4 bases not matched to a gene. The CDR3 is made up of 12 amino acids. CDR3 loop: CATSRARTGVFF. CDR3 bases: TGTGCCACCAGCAGAGCCCGGACAGGGGTGTTCTTC. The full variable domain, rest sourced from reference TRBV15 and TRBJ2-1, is DAMVIQNPRYQVTQFGKPVTLSCSQTLNHNVMYWYQQKSSQAPKLLFHYYDKDFNNEADTPDNFQSRRPNTSFCFLDIRSPGLGDTAMYLCATSRARTGVFFGPGTRLTVL.